The clone carrying this TCR beta chain was counted many times. The antigen remains unidentified. Here immunoSEQ multiplex PCR was the method, and the copy in TCRdb shows in-frame clones only, minus some. This table has over a million clones, about 75% appearing once. This sample is drawn from a study of shared clonotypes between healthy human individuals. About the research overall: Each donor's CD8 memory used one plate, CD8 naive two, each CD4 subset three. Overall study findings and caveats: Non-shared clonotypes were found to have lower generation probabilities than the clonotypes that were shared by all four of the sorted-subset donors. Represented diversity (both genetic and exposure-history) was limited by the small number of donors. Naive subsets generally had larger estimated richness than memory subsets.

Trimming pared 0 bases from V and 13 bases from J, leaving 13 bases between. This CDR3 is 13 amino acids long. Germline V CDR1 and CDR2: SGHDN, FVKESK. The chain combines TRBV14 with TRBJ1-5; D uncertain. This receptor was taken from a man aged 18 to 30 in good health. Sequencing input: memory CD4+ T cells sorted from blood. Documented subset: CD45RA-negative fraction. The CDR3: CASSQDIEGFQHF. CDR3 DNA sequence: TGTGCCAGCAGCCAAGATATTGAAGGATTTCAGCATTTT.